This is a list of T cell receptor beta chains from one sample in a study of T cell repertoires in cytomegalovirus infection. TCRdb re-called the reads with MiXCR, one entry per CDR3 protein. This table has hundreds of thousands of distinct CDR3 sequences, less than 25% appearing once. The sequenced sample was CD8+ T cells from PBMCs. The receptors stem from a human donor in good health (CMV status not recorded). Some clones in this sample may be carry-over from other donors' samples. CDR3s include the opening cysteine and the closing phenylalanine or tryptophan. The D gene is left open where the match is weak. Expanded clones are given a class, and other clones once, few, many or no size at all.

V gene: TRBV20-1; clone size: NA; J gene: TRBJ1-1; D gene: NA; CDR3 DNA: TGCAGTGCTAGGGGGGGCTTCGGACCAAGGGGAAAAGCTTTCTTT; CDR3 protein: CSARGGFGPRGKAFF
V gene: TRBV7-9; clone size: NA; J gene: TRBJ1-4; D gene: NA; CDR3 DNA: TGTGCCAGCAGCTTAGGAGAACTAATGAATGAAAAACTGTTTTTT; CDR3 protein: CASSLGELMNEKLFF
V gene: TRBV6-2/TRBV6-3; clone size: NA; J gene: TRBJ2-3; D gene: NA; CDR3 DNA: TGTGCCAGCAGTTACTCCGCAGGACCGCTGACAGATACGCAGTATTTT; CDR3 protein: CASSYSAGPLTDTQYF
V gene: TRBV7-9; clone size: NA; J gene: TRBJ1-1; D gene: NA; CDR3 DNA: TGTGCCAGCAGCGGCGAGAGTGAAGCTTTCTTT; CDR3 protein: CASSGESEAFF
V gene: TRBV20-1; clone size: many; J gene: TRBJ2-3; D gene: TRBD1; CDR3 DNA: TGCAGTGCCGGTGGAGACCCAATGGGACAGACCACAGATACGCAGTATTTT; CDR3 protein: CSAGGDPMGQTTDTQYF
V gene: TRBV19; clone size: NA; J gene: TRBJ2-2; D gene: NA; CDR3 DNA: TGTGCCAGTAGAAGGCACACCGGGGAGCTGATTTTT; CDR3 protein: CASRRHTGELIF
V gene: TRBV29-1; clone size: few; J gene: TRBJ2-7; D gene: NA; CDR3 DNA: TGCAGCGTTGAGGGGGAAGCCTACGAGCAGTACTTC; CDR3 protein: CSVEGEAYEQYF
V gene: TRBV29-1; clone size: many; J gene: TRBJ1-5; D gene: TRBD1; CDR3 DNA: TGCAGCGTTACCGACAGGGAGGAGCCCCAGCATTTT; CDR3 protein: CSVTDREEPQHF
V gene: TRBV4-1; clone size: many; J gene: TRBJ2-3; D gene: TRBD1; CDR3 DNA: TGCGCCAGCAGCCCCCCAGGGACAGGCACAGATACGCAGTATTTT; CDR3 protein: CASSPPGTGTDTQYF
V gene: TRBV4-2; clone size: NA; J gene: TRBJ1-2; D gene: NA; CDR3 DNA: TGTGCCAGCAGCTCCTTATCGACAGGCGCAACGTACTATGGCTACACCTTC; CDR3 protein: CASSSLSTGATYYGYTF
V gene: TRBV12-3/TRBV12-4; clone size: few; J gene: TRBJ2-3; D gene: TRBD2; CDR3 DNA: TGTGCCAGCAGCTTAGCTAGCGGGGGGGCTGGAGATACGCAGTATTTT; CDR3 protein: CASSLASGGAGDTQYF
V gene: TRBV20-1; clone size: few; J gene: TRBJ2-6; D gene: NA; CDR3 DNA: TGCAGTGCACTACAGGGAACCGACCTCTCTGGGGCCAACGTCCTGACTTTC; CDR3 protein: CSALQGTDLSGANVLTF
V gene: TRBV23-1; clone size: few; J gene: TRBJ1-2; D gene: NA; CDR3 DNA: TGCGCCAGCAGTCTCAAAGGGCAACAGGGTATGGTTCCAATGGGCTACACCTTC; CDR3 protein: CASSLKGQQGMVPMGYTF
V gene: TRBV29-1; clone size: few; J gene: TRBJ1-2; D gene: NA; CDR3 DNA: TGCAGCGTTGAAGGGCTAGGGGTCCTCACGTGGGGCTACACCTTC; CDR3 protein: CSVEGLGVLTWGYTF
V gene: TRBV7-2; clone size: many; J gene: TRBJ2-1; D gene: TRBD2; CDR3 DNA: TGTGCCAGCAGCTTAGAAGGGCGGGGGTACAATGAGCAGTTCTTC; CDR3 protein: CASSLEGRGYNEQFF
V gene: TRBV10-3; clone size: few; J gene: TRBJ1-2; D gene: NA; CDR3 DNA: TGTGCCATCGCCCGGGACTATGGCTACACCTTC; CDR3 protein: CAIARDYGYTF
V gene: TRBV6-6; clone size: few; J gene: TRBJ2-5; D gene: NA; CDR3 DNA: TGTGCCAGCAGGGGGCTACAAATGTACTTC; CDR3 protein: CASRGLQMYF
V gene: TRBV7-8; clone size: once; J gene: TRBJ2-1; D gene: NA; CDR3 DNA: TGTGCCAGCAGCTTAGGGGACGGGGGCGCCTACAATGAGCAGTTCTTC; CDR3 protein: CASSLGDGGAYNEQFF
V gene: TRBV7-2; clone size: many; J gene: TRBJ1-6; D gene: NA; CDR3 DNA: TGTGCCAGCAGCTTAGAACGAGCGGGGAATTCACCCCTCCACTTT; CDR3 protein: CASSLERAGNSPLHF
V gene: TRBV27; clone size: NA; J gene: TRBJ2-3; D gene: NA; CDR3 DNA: TGTGCCAGCACTTCCGCGCATACGCAGTATTTT; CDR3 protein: CASTSAHTQYF
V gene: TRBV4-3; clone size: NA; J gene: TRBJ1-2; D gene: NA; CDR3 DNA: TGCGCCAGCAGCCAAGGGCCCCGCAGGGATGACTATGGCTACACCTTC; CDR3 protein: CASSQGPRRDDYGYTF
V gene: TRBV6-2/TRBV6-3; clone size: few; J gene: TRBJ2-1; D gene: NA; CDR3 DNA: TGTGCCAGCAGTTACGAGTTGGCCGGGGAGCAGTTCTTC; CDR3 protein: CASSYELAGEQFF
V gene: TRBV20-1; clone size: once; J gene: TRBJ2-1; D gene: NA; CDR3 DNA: TGCAGTGCTAGCGGGGTGAGGGTCAATGAGCAGTTCTTC; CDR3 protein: CSASGVRVNEQFF
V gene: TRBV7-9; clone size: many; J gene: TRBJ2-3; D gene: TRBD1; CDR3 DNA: TGTGCCAGCAGCTTAGACAGGGGCAGAACAGATACGCAGTATTTT; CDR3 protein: CASSLDRGRTDTQYF
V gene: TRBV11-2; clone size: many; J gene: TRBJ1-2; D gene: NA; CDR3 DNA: TGTGCCAGCAGCTTACGCTCGGTATATGGCTACACCTTC; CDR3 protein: CASSLRSVYGYTF
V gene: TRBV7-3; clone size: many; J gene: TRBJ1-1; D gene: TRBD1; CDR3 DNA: TGTGCCAGCACCTTTACACCAGGGGGCGGAAGGTACACTGAAGCTTTCTTT; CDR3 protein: CASTFTPGGGRYTEAFF
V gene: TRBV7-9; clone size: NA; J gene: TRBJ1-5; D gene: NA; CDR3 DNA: TGTGCCAGCGCCCTCGAGGGACTTGGCAATCAGCCCCAGCATTTT; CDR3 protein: CASALEGLGNQPQHF
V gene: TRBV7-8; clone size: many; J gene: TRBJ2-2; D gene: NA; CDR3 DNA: TGTGCCAGCAGGGACGGGGCCAACACCGGGGAGCTGTTTTTT; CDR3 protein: CASRDGANTGELFF
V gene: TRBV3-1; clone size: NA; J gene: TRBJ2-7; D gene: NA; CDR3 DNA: TGTGCCAGCAGCCAAGATGGGCCCGGGGGACCACCCGTGGGCGAGCAGTACTTC; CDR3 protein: CASSQDGPGGPPVGEQYF
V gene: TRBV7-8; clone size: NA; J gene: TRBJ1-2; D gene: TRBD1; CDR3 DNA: TGTGCCAGCAGCTTAGTACGGACAGGGGTTCCCTATGGCTACACCTTC; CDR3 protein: CASSLVRTGVPYGYTF
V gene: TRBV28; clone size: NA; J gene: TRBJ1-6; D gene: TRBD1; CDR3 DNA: TGTGCAAGCGAGGACAGGGGGGATTATAATTCACCCCTCCACTTT; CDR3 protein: CASEDRGDYNSPLHF
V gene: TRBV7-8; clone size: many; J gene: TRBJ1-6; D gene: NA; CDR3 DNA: TGTGCCAGCAGTTTGCCTAGCTCCTATAATTCACCCCTCCACTTT; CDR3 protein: CASSLPSSYNSPLHF
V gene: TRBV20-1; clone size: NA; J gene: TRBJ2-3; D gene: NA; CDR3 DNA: TGCAGTGCTCGGGGGCGGTTCAGCACAGATACGCAGTATTTT; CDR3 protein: CSARGRFSTDTQYF
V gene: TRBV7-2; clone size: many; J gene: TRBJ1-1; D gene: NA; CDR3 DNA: TGTGCCAGCAGCTTAGGAGGGCGGCGTGAAGCTTTCTTT; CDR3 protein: CASSLGGRREAFF
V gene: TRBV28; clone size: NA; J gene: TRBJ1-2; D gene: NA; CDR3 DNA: TGTGCCACCAGGGGTTCCGAAGATACTAACTATGGCTACACCTTC; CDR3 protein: CATRGSEDTNYGYTF
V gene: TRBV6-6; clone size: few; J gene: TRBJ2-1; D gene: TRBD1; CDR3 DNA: TGTGCCAGCAGCACAGGGGGAAAACCAGAGGCGGCCCTGCCCTACAATGAGCAGTTCTTC; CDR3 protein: CASSTGGKPEAALPYNEQFF
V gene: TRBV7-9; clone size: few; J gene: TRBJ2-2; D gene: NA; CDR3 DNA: TGTGCCAGCAGCTTTCGCGAACAGCGAGGTTCGAACACCGGGGAGCTGTTTTTT; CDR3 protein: CASSFREQRGSNTGELFF
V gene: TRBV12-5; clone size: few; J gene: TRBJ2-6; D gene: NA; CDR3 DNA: TGTGCTAGTGGTCCCGAAGTAACGGCTAAAGGGGCCAACGTCCTGACTTTC; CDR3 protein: CASGPEVTAKGANVLTF
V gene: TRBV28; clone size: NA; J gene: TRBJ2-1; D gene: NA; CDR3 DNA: TGTGCCAGTAGTTTATACGGAGAGACTTACAATGAGCAGTTCTTC; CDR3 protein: CASSLYGETYNEQFF
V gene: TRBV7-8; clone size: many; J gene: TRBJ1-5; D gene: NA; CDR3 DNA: TGTGCCAGCAGCTTGAAGGGGAATCAGCCCCAGCATTTT; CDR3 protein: CASSLKGNQPQHF
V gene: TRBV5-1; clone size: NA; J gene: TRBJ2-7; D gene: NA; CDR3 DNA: TGCGCCAGCAAACCCTCAGGGGCTCCCTACGAGCAGTACTTC; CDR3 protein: CASKPSGAPYEQYF
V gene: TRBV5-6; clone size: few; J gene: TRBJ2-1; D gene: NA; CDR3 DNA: TGTGCCAGCAGCTTCTCCTTAGACAGGCCAGGGTCCAATGAGCAGTTCTTC; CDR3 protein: CASSFSLDRPGSNEQFF
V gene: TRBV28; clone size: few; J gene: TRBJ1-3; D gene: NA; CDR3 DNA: TGTGCCAGCAGTTCCGGACAGCTAGTGACTGGAAACACCATATATTTT; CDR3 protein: CASSSGQLVTGNTIYF
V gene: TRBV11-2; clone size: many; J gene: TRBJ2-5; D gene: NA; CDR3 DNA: TGTGCCAGCAGCGTAGAGGTAACTGGGGGCCAAGAGACCCAGTACTTC; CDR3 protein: CASSVEVTGGQETQYF
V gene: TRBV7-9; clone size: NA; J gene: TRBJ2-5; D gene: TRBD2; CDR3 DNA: TGTGCCAGCAGCTTTTCCGGACTAGCGGACCAAGAGACCCAGTACTTC; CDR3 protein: CASSFSGLADQETQYF
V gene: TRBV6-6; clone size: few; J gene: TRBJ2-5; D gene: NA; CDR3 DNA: TGTGCCAGCAGTTACCGGGGAATCCAAGAGACCCAGTACTTC; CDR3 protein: CASSYRGIQETQYF
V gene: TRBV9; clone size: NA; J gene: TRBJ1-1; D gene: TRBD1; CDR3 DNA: TGTGCCAGCAGCGGGACAGGGAAGATGGGGACTGAAGCTTTCTTT; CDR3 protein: CASSGTGKMGTEAFF
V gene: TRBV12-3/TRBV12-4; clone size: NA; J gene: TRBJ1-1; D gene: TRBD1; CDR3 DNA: TGTGCCAGCAGCACACAGTTCCCGGGACAGTCGGAAGCTTTCTTT; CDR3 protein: CASSTQFPGQSEAFF